A selection of T cell receptor beta chains follows, all from one sample in a study of post-analysis software for immune sequencing data. Each CDR3 protein gets one entry after TCRdb re-called the PCR reads with MiXCR. The sample comprises 750,000 to 950,000 distinct CDR3 sequences, approximately 50% of which are singletons, and 4.6% rests with the top ten. The sample comprised blood. The receptor set was obtained from a girl aged 10 to 17 with multiple sclerosis. Each CDR3 is given with its conserved first and last residue.

j_call v_call cdr3_aa
TRBJ2-3 TRBV6-4 CASTGIGFRGADTQYF
TRBJ1-5 TRBV5-1 CASSSDRVLYQPQHF
TRBJ1-2 TRBV20-1 CSARAGQANGYTF
TRBJ1-2 TRBV2 CASSEANRGYGYTF
TRBJ2-1 TRBV7-9 CASSSTNGGHNEQFF
TRBJ2-5 TRBV11-2 CASSAQLAGGPETQYF
TRBJ2-7 TRBV5-6 CAGYASGQGNYEQYF
TRBJ1-1 TRBV7-8 CASSGRTGWAEAFF
TRBJ1-6 TRBV9 CASSAGTDLGLPLHF
TRBJ2-3 TRBV6-2/TRBV6-3 CASSYSSGEWGFYSTDTQYF
TRBJ2-5 TRBV4-1 CASSPGQPQETRYF
TRBJ2-6 TRBV19 CASRYTAGANVLTF
TRBJ2-1 TRBV5-1 CASSFTSDNEQFF
TRBJ2-7 TRBV11-1 CASSLSLSRDFYEQYF
TRBJ2-1 TRBV20-1 CSARTRDREINEQFF
TRBJ2-5 TRBV2 CASSRDNQETQYF
TRBJ1-2 TRBV29-1 CSVEPRQGYYGHTF
TRBJ2-5 TRBV5-5 CASSLLELAGGKQETQYF
TRBJ2-7 TRBV5-1 CASSRDRAYEQYF
TRBJ2-3 TRBV7-9 CASSLQGTRSDTQYF
TRBJ2-6 TRBV14 CASSPKFGLSGANVLTF
TRBJ1-2 TRBV5-1 CASSLGQGVSGYTF
TRBJ2-5 TRBV6-1 CASSPGPASETQYF
TRBJ1-2 TRBV20-1 CSARDPAAGHYGYTF
NA TRBV7-3 CASSPSFGETQYF
TRBJ2-7 TRBV7-9 CASSLDPGAGEQYF
TRBJ2-5 TRBV20-1 CSPDRGLEQYF
TRBJ2-3 TRBV20-1 CSARDLRRGNTDTQYF
TRBJ1-4 TRBV2 CASSTTKTRPNEKLFF
TRBJ2-1 TRBV5-1 CASSLVGGSYNEQFF
TRBJ2-1 TRBV20-1 CSARTGTGSTTGTNEQFF
TRBJ2-1 TRBV29-1 CSLRQGAMYEQFF
TRBJ2-4 TRBV5-1 CASSPRVASGSTEQYF